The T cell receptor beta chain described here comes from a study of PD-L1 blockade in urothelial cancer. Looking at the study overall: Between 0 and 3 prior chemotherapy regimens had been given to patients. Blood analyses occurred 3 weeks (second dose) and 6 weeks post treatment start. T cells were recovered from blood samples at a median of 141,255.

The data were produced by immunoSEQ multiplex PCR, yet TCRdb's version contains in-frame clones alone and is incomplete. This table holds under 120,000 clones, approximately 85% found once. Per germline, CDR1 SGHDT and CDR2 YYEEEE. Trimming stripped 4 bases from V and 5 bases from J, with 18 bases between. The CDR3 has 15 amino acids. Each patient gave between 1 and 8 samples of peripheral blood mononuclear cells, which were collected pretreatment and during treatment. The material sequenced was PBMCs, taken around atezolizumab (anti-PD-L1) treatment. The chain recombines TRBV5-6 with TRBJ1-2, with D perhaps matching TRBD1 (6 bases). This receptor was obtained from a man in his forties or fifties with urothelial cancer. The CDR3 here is CASSLGAGGGYGYTF. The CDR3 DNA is TGTGCCAGCAGCCTGGGGGCCGGGGGTGGGTATGGCTACACCTTC.